The 18 T cell receptor beta chains below come from one sample, sequenced in a study of blood T cells in healthy people across ages. Through a sample-barcoded 5' primer and a J-beta primer mix, a second PCR was run for roughly 7 to 11 cycles. In TCRdb, the 5' RACE reads were re-called with MiXCR into one record per CDR3 protein. The data show 780,000 or so distinct CDR3 sequences, with around 25% seen just once and under 4% held by the top ten. Another study also made use of these data, one on T cells of mothers and their children.

The sample comprised blood. The receptors originated from a boy between 5 and 17 years old in good health.

The rearrangement links TRBV28 to TRBJ1-5; TRBD1 agrees at 8 bases. The ends lost 6 bases at V and 5 bases at J; junction bases unmatched: 6. Germline V gene sequence: CDR1 MDHEN, CDR2 SYDVKM. The CDR3 contains 14 residues. The chain's CDR3 is CASRRQGKDQPQHF. CDR3 nucleotides: TGTGCCAGCAGGAGACAGGGGAAGGATCAGCCCCAGCATTTT.

This clonotype was recorded only once. CDR3 DNA: TGCAGCGTGATTAGGACGGGCACAGATACGCAGTATTTT. Protein sequence: CSVIRTGTDTQYF. The V gene is TRBV20-1, the J gene TRBJ2-3; D uncertain. The CDR3 length is 13 residues. CDR1 is DFQATT and CDR2 is SNEGSKA in the germline V gene (reference sequence).

There are a few counts of this clonotype. The chain joins TRBV7-2 to TRBJ1-1; D uncertain. Germline loops: CDR1 SGHTA, CDR2 FQGNSA. CDR3 length: 15 residues. V lost 1 base, J lost 2 bases, and 11 bases lay in between. CDR3 sequence (DNA): TGTGCCAGCAGCTTAGGTGGCAGAACAAACACTGAAGCTTTCTTT. This gives the protein CASSLGGRTNTEAFF. The whole variable domain, remainder taken from reference TRBV7-2 and TRBJ1-1, is GAGVSQSPSNKVTEKGKDVELRCDPISGHTALYWYRQSLGQGLEFLIYFQGNSAPDKSGLPSDRFSAERTGGSVSTLTIQRTQQEDSAVYLCASSLGGRTNTEAFFGQGTRLTVV.

This chain uses TRBV6-2 or TRBV6-3 with TRBJ2-5, with 9 bases matching TRBD1. The DNA end favors TRBJ2-1, so the J call may be wrong. Germline CDR1 reads MNHEY; CDR2 reads SVGEGT. This CDR3 is built from 15 residues. CDR3 DNA: TGTGCCAGCAGTTACGACGGGACAGGGTTGTTAGAGCAGTTCTTC. Its translation: CASSYDGTGLLEQFF.

The V gene is TRBV28, the J gene TRBJ2-3, with 11 bases aligning to TRBD2. V gave up 5 bases and J gave up 5 bases; unmatched junction bases: 9. Per germline, CDR1 MDHEN and CDR2 SYDVKM. The CDR3 extends over 16 amino acids. The CDR3 DNA reads as TGTGCCAGCAGTACCGGTCTAGCGGGAGGAGGAGATACGCAGTATTTT. It codes for CASSTGLAGGGDTQYF.

The chain couples TRBV5-1 to TRBJ2-5; D is uncertain. CDR1 and CDR2 from the germline V gene are SGHRS and YFSETQ. This CDR3 has 14 residues. V dropped 0 bases and J dropped 1 base, with 7 bases sitting between them. The CDR3 reads CASSLGPFQETQYF. CDR3 in DNA: TGCGCCAGCAGCTTGGGGCCATTCCAAGAGACCCAGTACTTC.

This clonotype was observed at least ten times. The genes are TRBV28 and TRBJ2-7, with D perhaps assigned TRBD1 or TRBD2 (7 bases each). CDR1 and CDR2 (germline): MDHEN, SYDVKM. This CDR3 is built from 12 residues. V lost 8 bases and J lost 4, with 12 bases in between. In DNA form, the CDR3 reads TGTGCCAGCCGACAGGGAGGGTACGAGCAGTACTTC. It codes for CASRQGGYEQYF.

The rearrangement uses TRBV6-4 and TRBJ2-1; a possible D gene is TRBD2 (6 bases). CDR3 length: 14 amino acids. The germline V and J ends were trimmed by 6 bases and 9 bases, with 18 bases remaining between them. Germline CDR1 reads MRHNA; CDR2 reads SNTAGT. The CDR3: CASSVARGSGEQFF. Written as DNA, the CDR3 is TGTGCCAGCAGCGTAGCACGGGGGTCGGGTGAGCAGTTCTTC.

V is TRBV25-1 and J is TRBJ2-3; 10 bases agree with TRBD2. Looked up from germline, CDR1 is MGHDK and CDR2 is SYGVNS. V lost 5 bases, J lost 5 bases, and 10 bases stayed unmatched. The CDR3 is made up of 16 amino acids. The CDR3: CASSPRGAGGEDTQYF. The CDR3 DNA reads TGTGCCAGCAGTCCCCGGGGAGCGGGGGGGGAAGATACGCAGTATTTT.

The chain combines TRBV28 with TRBJ2-3, with 14 bases aligning to TRBD2. Trimming took 2 bases from V and 5 from J; bases not matched to a gene: 9. This CDR3 is 18 amino acids long. Germline V lookup: CDR1 MDHEN, CDR2 SYDVKM. The CDR3 nucleotides are TGTGCCAGCAGTTTACGTGGGGCCGGGACTAGCGGGAGAGATACGCAGTATTTT. This gives the protein CASSLRGAGTSGRDTQYF.

This clonotype was counted only a few times. This chain uses TRBV6-5 with TRBJ2-5; 12 bases line up with TRBD2. In germline, CDR1 is MNHEY, CDR2 SVGAGI. The CDR3 loop spans 15 amino acids. Germline trimming cut 7 bases from V and 5 bases from J; bases unmatched to any gene: 8. This CDR3 is CASTASGRARETQYF. As DNA, the CDR3 is TGTGCCAGCACTGCTAGCGGGAGGGCCCGTGAGACCCAGTACTTC.

Here the CDR3 reads CASSYSKVQGTSGETQYF. CDR3 nucleotides: TGTGCCAGCAGTTACTCGAAAGTCCAGGGCACTTCGGGGGAGACCCAGTACTTC. The rearrangement uses TRBV6-5 and TRBJ2-5; D is possibly TRBD1 or TRBD2 (5 bases each). Germline CDR1 reads MNHEY; CDR2 reads SVGAGI. The CDR3 spans 18 residues. The V and J ends lost 0 bases and 5 bases respectively, with 22 bases between them.

The chain links TRBV9 to TRBJ2-1; weak D call: TRBD1 (6 bases). There are 14 residues in the CDR3. The germline V gene encodes CDR1 SGDLS and CDR2 YYNGEE. Trimming removed 3 bases from V and 8 bases from J, with 15 bases in between. The CDR3 coding sequence is TGTGCCAGCAGCGCGTGGACAGCGGTCGATGAGCAGTTCTTC. Encoded protein: CASSAWTAVDEQFF.

In this sample, this clonotype turned up a few times. The chain recombines TRBV14 with TRBJ2-3; possibly TRBD2 for D (7 bases). The CDR3 is 18 residues long. Germline V CDR1 and CDR2: SGHDN, FVKESK. The germline V and J ends were trimmed by 0 bases and 2 bases, with 18 bases remaining between them. This chain's CDR3 is CASSQEGGDGGFTDTQYF. Here the CDR3 DNA reads TGTGCCAGCAGCCAAGAAGGGGGGGACGGAGGCTTCACAGATACGCAGTATTTT.

The chain employs TRBV9 and TRBJ1-2; a weak D match, TRBD1 (6 bases). The V gene lost 4 bases and the J gene lost 4 bases, with 14 bases spanning the gap. This CDR3 has 14 amino acids. Germline values: CDR1 SGDLS, CDR2 YYNGEE. The CDR3 DNA reads TGTGCCAGCAGCACAGGGAGGGGCGGCTATGGCTACACCTTC. Translating it yields CASSTGRGGYGYTF.

This chain uses TRBV7-2 with TRBJ1-2; unclear D gene. The CDR3 totals 13 residues. CDR1 and CDR2 (germline): SGHTA, FQGNSA. Trimming stripped 4 bases from V and 0 bases from J, with 6 bases between. CDR3 nucleotide sequence: TGTGCCAGCAGCTACGCAGCTAACTATGGCTACACCTTC. Its translation: CASSYAANYGYTF.

This clonotype was seen only a few times. The chain recombines TRBV20-1 with TRBJ2-7; TRBD1 agrees at 10 bases. The CDR3 has 14 amino acids. The V and J ends lost 6 bases and 4 bases, in that order; junction bases with no gene match: 9. The germline CDR1 and CDR2 sequences are DFQATT and SNEGSKA (reference sequence). The CDR3 DNA reads as TGCAGTGCCCCCCGGCAGGGACAGGGGTACGAGCAGTACTTC. Its protein is CSAPRQGQGYEQYF.

J is TRBJ2-2 and V is TRBV29-1; 11 positions match TRBD1. In germline, CDR1 is SQVTM, CDR2 ANQGSEA. The J segment lost 5 bases and the V segment lost 7 bases, leaving 9 bases of the junction unmatched. The CDR3 sequence is 15 residues long. This chain's CDR3 is CSGWGQGGNTGELFF. DNA of the CDR3: TGCAGCGGCTGGGGACAGGGGGGAAATACCGGGGAGCTGTTTTTT.